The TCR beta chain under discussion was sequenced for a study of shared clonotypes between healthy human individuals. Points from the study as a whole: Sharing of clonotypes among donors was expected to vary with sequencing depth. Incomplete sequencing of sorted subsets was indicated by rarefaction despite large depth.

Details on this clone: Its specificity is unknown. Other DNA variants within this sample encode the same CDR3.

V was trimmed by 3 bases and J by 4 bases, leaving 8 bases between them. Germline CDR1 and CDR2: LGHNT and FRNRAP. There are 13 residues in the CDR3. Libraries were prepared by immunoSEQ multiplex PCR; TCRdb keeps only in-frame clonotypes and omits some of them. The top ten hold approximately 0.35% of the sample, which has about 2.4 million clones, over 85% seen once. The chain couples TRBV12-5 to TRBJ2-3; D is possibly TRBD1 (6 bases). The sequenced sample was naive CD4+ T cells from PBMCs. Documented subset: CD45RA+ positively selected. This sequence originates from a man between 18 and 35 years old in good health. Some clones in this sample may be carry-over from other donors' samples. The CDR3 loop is CASGLSGADTQYF. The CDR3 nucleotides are TGTGCTAGTGGTTTATCAGGGGCAGATACGCAGTATTTT.